This T cell receptor beta chain derives from a study of early T cells in non-severe SARS-CoV-2 infection. Overall study: Sequencing of bulk RNA from unsorted whole blood was done, without chain pairing.

This clonotype was observed at least ten times. Separate cDNA molecules each had unique molecular identifiers attached to them. TCRdb fed the 5' RACE reads into MiXCR, producing one record per CDR3 protein. The table has around 29,000 distinct CDR3 sequences, under 6% seen once. Sequenced: whole blood. The sequence came from an adult who was a healthcare worker with PCR-confirmed SARS-CoV-2 infection or an uninfected control (not recorded which).

The CDR3 DNA reads TGTGCCAGCAGTTTATCAGGGTCTTCTGGGGCCAACGTCCTGACTTTC. It encodes CASSLSGSSGANVLTF. J is TRBJ2-6 and V is TRBV28, with a tentative D call TRBD1 (5 bases). V was pared by 1 base and J by 1 base, with 8 bases between. The CDR3 has 16 residues. Germline V gene sequence: CDR1 MDHEN, CDR2 SYDVKM.